This paragraph reports one T cell receptor (beta chain). This clonotype was seen a few times. Its binding antigen is unknown. The input lacks base qualities; no much larger clone sits a single base away. The sample comes from a study of T-cell memory formation after mild COVID-19 (dated by TCRdb to 2020 to 2023). For the wider study: TCR sequence clusters from the two donors were found to be largely donor specific. Two young, previously healthy adult volunteers, one female and one male, were included in the cohort. Longitudinal TCRalpha and TCRbeta repertoire sequencing tracked T-cell clones expanding and contracting after mild COVID-19 in a couple of donors. Study-wide conclusions, independent of this receptor: Some responding clones were detected in pre-infection memory, suggesting pre-existing cross-reactive memory T cells joined the SARS-CoV-2 response. Contracting CD4+ clones appeared mostly in the CM and EM memory subsets, whereas CD8+ clones were enriched in EMRA. The second-wave clones that peaked on day 37 were not confirmed to be SARS-CoV-2 specific. Only two mild cases were covered in the study, and larger cohorts including severe cases with pre-infection samples were considered necessary. Balanced CD4/CD8 phenotypes were observed for clones contracting from day 15 to 85, whereas a bias towards CD4+ was observed for a second wave of clones expanding from day 15 to 37.

Ficoll-Paque density gradient centrifugation was used to isolate PBMCs. Data came from an Illumina NovaSeq 6000. Using 5'RACE with constant-segment primers, TCRalpha and TCRbeta cDNA libraries were constructed, with sample barcodes and unique molecular identifiers added in the process. RNA was extracted from every sample with Trizol reagent. The libraries were amplified in two PCR steps, and the second step added a second sample barcode and Illumina TruSeq adapters. Sequencing of the libraries was done on an Illumina NovaSeq, producing 2 x 150 bp paired-end reads. Turning to the authors' computational methods: With migec v1.2.7, reads were demultiplexed and then collapsed into UMI-guided consensus sequences. With mixcr v2.1.11, UMI consensuses were aligned to TRA and TRB V and J templates and assembled into clonotypes. A clonotype was counted as expanded or contracted only if both edgeR and NoisET called the change significant, with noise models trained on biological replicates. edgeR calls used a false discovery rate-adjusted p below 0.01 and a log2 fold-change threshold of 1. As an exploratory analysis of dynamics, PCA with hierarchical clustering was applied to max-normalized trajectories of the 1000 most abundant clonotypes. The CD4 or CD8 phenotype of responding clones was assigned using the separately sequenced CD4+ and CD8+ repertoires. Using fastp at Q25 and MiXCR, TCRdb reprocessed the public reads and kept productive beta chains. Here each entry gathers all rows of one CDR3 protein and keeps the most common genes and DNA. TCRdb, not the original authors, processed these V and J calls. This sample holds roughly 310,000 distinct CDR3 sequences; roughly 15% were observed only once. Of the sample, roughly 20% is held by the ten largest clones.

Clipping removes 0 bases from V and 12 bases from J, with 2 as the unmatched junction base count. From cysteine to phenylalanine, the CDR3 is 13 amino acids long. CDR3 DNA only is kept here, 39 bases in frame from base 1. Based on the germline V gene, the CDR1 and CDR2 sequences are SGHVS and FQNEAQ. This receptor was identified in a man aged 18-30 years who had mild COVID-19 (a few samples of this study predate the infection). The sample titles of this study are shuffled in the database, so cell type and time point are left out; the donor was told from shared clones. The sequence is built from TRBV7-8 and TRBJ1-1; the central 12 bases match TRBD1. The sample was PBMCs or a T cell subset sorted from them (not recorded which). The DNA is TGTGCCAGCAGCTTAGCGGGACAGGGGGCGTCTTTCTTT. Its protein is CASSLAGQGASFF.